The 22 T cell receptor beta chains given below trace back to one sample, sequenced in a study of cytomegalovirus exposure and HLA in healthy donors. Use of 60 Vbeta and 13 Jbeta primers characterized the PCR. Libraries were prepared by immunoSEQ multiplex PCR; TCRdb keeps only in-frame clonotypes and omits some of them. The sample includes about 110,000 clones, around four fifths of them seen just once. Input material: PBMCs. The receptors were gathered from a woman aged 60-75 years in good health and CMV-seropositive.

This clone was seen more than once but under ten times. V gene TRBV6-5 combines with J gene TRBJ2-7, with 7 nucleotides matching TRBD1. The CDR3 has 13 amino acids. Germline CDR1 MNHEY, CDR2 SVGAGI. V gave up 6 bases and J gave up 6 bases; unmatched junction bases: 8. The CDR3 DNA reads TGTGCCAGCAGGACCAACAGGGGCTCCGAGCAGTACTTC. It encodes CASRTNRGSEQYF.

V usage is TRBV11-2 and J usage is TRBJ2-7; D is unclear. Germline loops: CDR1 SGHAT, CDR2 FQNNGV. This CDR3 contains 14 residues. V dropped 2 bases and J dropped 3 bases, with 11 bases sitting between them. CDR3 nucleotide sequence: TGTGCCAGCAGCTTACATTTGGCTAGCTACGAGCAGTACTTC. It specifies CASSLHLASYEQYF. The whole variable domain, remainder taken from reference TRBV11-2 and TRBJ2-7, is EAGVAQSPRYKIIEKRQSVAFWCNPISGHATLYWYQQILGQGPKLLIQFQNNGVVDDSQLPKDRFSAERLKGVDSTLKIQPAKLEDSAVYLCASSLHLASYEQYFGPGTRLTVT.

The V and J genes are TRBV4-1 and TRBJ1-1; a possible D gene is TRBD1 (5 bases). This CDR3 region has 17 residues. The V gene lost 0 bases and the J gene lost 7 bases, with 21 bases spanning the gap. The germline gives CDR1 MGHRA, CDR2 YSYEKL. DNA for the CDR3: TGCGCCAGCAGCCAAGATCCGCCAGGGTGGGTAATCGGTGAAGCTTTCTTT. It is translated as CASSQDPPGWVIGEAFF.

The gene calls are TRBV5-1 and TRBJ2-3, with 9 bases fitting TRBD2. The germline CDR1 and CDR2 sequences are SGHRS and YFSETQ. The CDR3 is made up of 16 amino acids. The trim removed 0 bases at V and 1 base at J, leaving 3 bases unmatched. The DNA of the CDR3 is TGCGCCAGCAGCTTGGTTGCGGGAGGGGGCACAGATACGCAGTATTTT. It yields the protein CASSLVAGGGTDTQYF.

The rearrangement uses TRBV19 and TRBJ1-1, with TRBD1 as a possible D gene (5 bases). This CDR3 comprises 16 residues. Trimming left V 11 bases short and J 5 bases short, with 27 bases between. The germline V gene encodes CDR1 LNHDA and CDR2 SQIVND (reference sequence). Here the CDR3 reads CASKEGAGQAITEAFF. In DNA form, the CDR3 reads TGTGCCTCAAAAGAAGGGGCTGGTCAGGCGATAACTGAAGCTTTCTTT.

The chain couples TRBV2 to TRBJ2-1; D gene uncertain. The CDR3 consists of 15 residues. V lost 8 bases, J lost 0 bases, and 14 bases lay in between. The germline CDR1 and CDR2 sequences are SNHLY and FYNNEI. The CDR3 region has the DNA TGTGCCAGCTCCCTTCTTCCGAGCTCCTACAATGAGCAGTTCTTC. Its translation: CASSLLPSSYNEQFF. Filled out from reference TRBV2 and TRBJ2-1, the complete variable domain reads EPEVTQTPSHQVTQMGQEVILRCVPISNHLYFYWYRQILGQKVEFLVSFYNNEISEKSEIFDDQFSVERPDGSNFTLKIRSTKLEDSAMYFCASSLLPSSYNEQFFGPGTRLTVL.

This chain joins TRBV7-6 and TRBJ1-2; weak D call: TRBD1 (5 bases). The CDR3 is made up of 12 amino acids. V was clipped by 0 bases and J by 8 bases, with 7 bases between them. The germline V gene has CDR1 SGHVS and CDR2 FNYEAQ. CDR3 coding DNA: TGTGCCAGCAGCTTAGCAAGGGGCGGCTACACCTTC. This codes for CASSLARGGYTF. The full variable domain, its missing parts supplied by reference TRBV7-6 and TRBJ1-2, is GAGVSQSPRYKVTKRGQDVALRCDPISGHVSLYWYRQALGQGPEFLTYFNYEAQQDKSGLPNDRFSAERPEGSISTLTIQRTEQRDSAMYRCASSLARGGYTFGSGTRLTVV.

The sample holds a few counts of this clone. This chain links TRBV6-5 with TRBJ2-1; 8 bases map to TRBD2. V lost 7 bases to trimming and J lost 6 bases; unmatched junction nucleotides: 11. The germline V gene encodes CDR1 MNHEY and CDR2 SVGAGI. The CDR3 totals 15 residues. Here the CDR3 reads CASTTGREAGNEQFF. The CDR3 nucleotides are TGTGCCAGCACCACCGGGCGGGAGGCCGGCAATGAGCAGTTCTTC.

This chain joins TRBV5-4 and TRBJ2-3; D call uncertain. Germline CDR1 and CDR2: SGHNT and YYREEE (reference sequence). The CDR3 sequence is 13 residues long. V was clipped by 1 base and J by 5 bases, with 8 bases between them. DNA of the CDR3: TGTGCCAGCAGCTTGTATGGCGGAGATACGCAGTATTTT. Its translation: CASSLYGGDTQYF.

V is TRBV9 and J is TRBJ2-1; TRBD2 is a possible D gene (6 bases). Germline loops: CDR1 SGDLS, CDR2 YYNGEE. Trimming shortened V by 0 bases and J by 12 bases, and 13 bases separated the two germline ends. The length of the CDR3 is 13 residues. CDR3 nucleotides: TGTGCCAGCAGCGTAGACCCCGGGACTCTGCAGTTCTTC. Its translation: CASSVDPGTLQFF.

For this clone: Its ends do not fully match the called genes, so a read error is possible. V and J are TRBV7-9 and TRBJ1-4, with 7 bases fitting TRBD1. Germline CDR1 reads SEHNR; CDR2 reads FQNEAQ (reference sequence). CDR3 length: 13 amino acids. CDR3 in amino acids: CSSSARGREKLFF. The CDR3 bases are TGTTCCAGCAGCGCGAGGGGGCGCGAAAAACTGTTTTTT.

The chain has TRBV28 and TRBJ2-3; 15 bases align to TRBD2. V was pared by 1 base and J by 2 bases, with 4 bases of the junction left unmatched. Per germline, CDR1 MDHEN and CDR2 SYDVKM. The CDR3 loop spans 18 amino acids. The CDR3: CASSLSGTSGRFTDTQYF. The CDR3 coding sequence is TGTGCCAGCAGTTTATCCGGGACTAGCGGGAGGTTCACAGATACGCAGTATTTT. The full variable domain, rest sourced from reference TRBV28 and TRBJ2-3, is DVKVTQSSRYLVKRTGEKVFLECVQDMDHENMFWYRQDPGLGLRLIYFSYDVKMKEKGDIPEGYSVSREKKERFSLILESASTNQTSMYLCASSLSGTSGRFTDTQYFGPGTRLTVL.

CDR3 DNA sequence: TGCGCCAGCAGCCCAGGGGGCAGGACAGATACGCAGTATTTT. It translates to CASSPGGRTDTQYF. The genes are TRBV5-1 and TRBJ2-3; 8 positions agree with TRBD1. This CDR3 spans 14 amino acids. Unmatched junction bases numbered 4, after V lost 4 bases and J lost 3 bases. Germline lookup yields CDR1 SGHRS and CDR2 YFSETQ.

V gene TRBV5-1 combines with J gene TRBJ2-4, with a weak D call TRBD1 (6 bases). CDR3 length: 14 amino acids. Germline V gene sequence: CDR1 SGHRS, CDR2 YFSETQ. Trimming pared 3 bases from V and 8 bases from J, leaving 15 bases between. For the CDR3, the DNA is TGCGCCAGCAGCTCCGGGACACTTGGGGACATTCAGTACTTC. Translated, it gives CASSSGTLGDIQYF.

The rearrangement uses TRBV25-1 and TRBJ1-2; no definite D call. Germline assignment: CDR1 MGHDK and CDR2 SYGVNS. Trimming removed 2 bases from V and 8 bases from J, with 15 bases in between. This CDR3 has 14 residues. CDR3 in amino acids: CASSELSRGSGYTF. The CDR3 coding sequence is TGTGCCAGCAGTGAACTTAGCCGAGGGAGCGGCTACACCTTC.

The chain uses TRBV28 and TRBJ2-1, with 15 nucleotides matching TRBD2. The CDR3 is made up of 15 amino acids. J gave up 5 bases and V 7 bases, and 3 bases lay outside the gene matches. Per germline, CDR1 MDHEN and CDR2 SYDVKM. The CDR3 nucleotides are TGTGCCAGCACGGGACTAGCGGGAGGTAACAATGAGCAGTTCTTC. Amino acids: CASTGLAGGNNEQFF.

V is TRBV28 and J is TRBJ1-5; maybe TRBD1 (5 bases). This CDR3 region has 15 residues. Trimming cost V 2 bases and J 3 bases, with 11 bases left between them. The germline V gene encodes CDR1 MDHEN and CDR2 SYDVKM. CDR3: CASSLAGVLNQPQHF. The DNA of the CDR3 is TGTGCCAGCAGTTTAGCGGGGGTCCTCAATCAGCCCCAGCATTTT.

CDR3 sequence: CASSAGRPNTEAFF. The CDR3 DNA follows: TGTGCCAGCAGTGCGGGACGGCCCAACACTGAAGCTTTCTTT. This sequence joins TRBV13 and TRBJ1-1; perhaps TRBD1 as D (5 bases). Trimming cost V 6 bases and J 2 bases, with 13 bases left between them. CDR1 PRHDT and CDR2 FYEKMQ come from the germline V gene (reference sequence). This CDR3 has 14 amino acids.

In this sample, this clone turned up once. This chain joins TRBV6-5 and TRBJ1-2; 9 bases fit TRBD1. Germline V gene data show CDR1 as MNHEY and CDR2 as SVGAGI. Trimming at V came to 6 bases and at J to 5 bases, leaving 10 bases not matched to a gene. There are 15 residues in the CDR3. The CDR3 loop is CASRWTGEWLYGYTF. In DNA form, the CDR3 reads TGTGCCAGCAGATGGACAGGGGAATGGCTTTATGGCTACACCTTC.

Concerning this clone: A junction boundary mismatches the germline segment, possibly from a read error. The chain carries TRBV7-9 and TRBJ1-2; 7 bases match TRBD1. Germline lookup yields CDR1 SEHNR and CDR2 FQNEAQ (reference sequence). CDR3 size: 12 residues. The chain's CDR3 is CSSSVNRGGYTF. In nucleotides, the CDR3 is TGTTCCAGCAGCGTCAACAGGGGTGGCTACACCTTC.

The rearrangement links TRBV19 to TRBJ1-2; D might be TRBD1 (6 bases). CDR3 length equals 16 residues. Germline V CDR1 and CDR2: LNHDA, SQIVND (reference sequence). V lost 4 bases, J lost 8 bases, and 23 bases lay in between. This CDR3 is CASSTRQGSLGEGYTF. The CDR3 nucleotides read TGTGCCAGTAGTACGCGTCAGGGGTCCCTGGGCGAAGGCTACACCTTC.

The chain has TRBV11-2 and TRBJ2-2; 7 nucleotides line up with TRBD2. Per germline, CDR1 SGHAT and CDR2 FQNNGV. V lost 2 bases to trimming and J lost 0 bases; unmatched junction nucleotides: 9. The CDR3 length is 18 residues. In DNA form, the CDR3 reads TGTGCCAGCAGCTTATACCCCACTAGCGTAACGAACACCGGGGAGCTGTTTTTT. It is translated as CASSLYPTSVTNTGELFF.